What follows are 18 T cell receptor beta chains derived from one specimen sequenced in a study of T cell responses to AZD1222 COVID-19 vaccine. Using immunoSEQ multiplex PCR, the repertoire was profiled, and TCRdb retains in-frame clones only, with some absent. The sample holds 90,000 to 120,000 clones, over 80% seen once. The sample was peripheral blood, taken on day 0 of AZD1222 vaccination. These receptors came from an adult in good health.

The chain employs TRBV3-1 (or the pseudogene TRBV3-2) and TRBJ2-1, with 8 bases aligning to TRBD2. The CDR3 is 15 residues long. The J segment lost 6 bases and the V segment lost 4 bases, leaving 8 bases of the junction unmatched. The germline V gene encodes CDR1 LGHDT and CDR2 YNNKEL (reference sequence). CDR3 region: CASSLSGGGINEQFF. Here the CDR3 DNA reads TGTGCCAGCAGCCTAAGCGGCGGGGGGATCAATGAGCAGTTCTTC.

The V and J genes are TRBV28 and TRBJ1-1, with D perhaps TRBD1 (5 bases). V was cut by 9 bases and J by 3 bases, with 8 bases left in between. The CDR3 contains 11 residues. Looked up from germline, CDR1 is MDHEN and CDR2 is SYDVKM. CDR3 nucleotides: TGTGCCAGTTCAGGGTACACTGAAGCTTTCTTT. It yields the protein CASSGYTEAFF.

V and J are TRBV6-2 or TRBV6-3 and TRBJ1-1, with D maybe TRBD1 (5 bases). CDR1 is MNHEY, CDR2 SVGEGT, per germline. The CDR3 covers 15 residues. V was clipped by 6 bases and J by 0 bases, with 14 bases between them. This CDR3 reads CASSRMTAMNTEAFF. The CDR3 region has the DNA TGTGCCAGCAGCAGGATGACAGCCATGAACACTGAAGCTTTCTTT.

This chain links TRBV14 with TRBJ1-1, with D uncertain. Trimming cost V 3 bases and J 5 bases, with 10 bases left between them. CDR1 is SGHDN, CDR2 FVKESK, per germline. The CDR3 sequence is 13 residues long. CDR3: CASSHLEGTEAFF. CDR3 in DNA: TGTGCCAGCAGCCACTTGGAGGGAACTGAAGCTTTCTTT.

V and J are TRBV5-4 and TRBJ2-3; D uncertain. CDR3 length: 16 residues. The V and J ends lost 0 bases and 0 bases respectively, with 11 bases between them. CDR1 is SGHNT and CDR2 is YYREEE in the germline V gene (reference sequence). The CDR3 nucleotides read TGTGCCAGCAGCTTGGTCCGCGCCTCTAGCACAGATACGCAGTATTTT. It specifies CASSLVRASSTDTQYF.

The DNA of the CDR3 is TGTGCCAGCAGACCTGCCGGGACAGGGGTAGAGGGCTACACCTTC. Translation: CASRPAGTGVEGYTF. This sequence joins TRBV6-5 and TRBJ1-2; 10 bases agree with TRBD1. J gave up 8 bases and V 6 bases, and 12 bases lay outside the gene matches. There are 15 residues in the CDR3. Germline-derived CDR1 and CDR2 are MNHEY and SVGAGI.

The V gene is TRBV25-1, the J gene TRBJ2-1, with D possibly TRBD2 on 6 matching bases. This CDR3 region has 15 residues. Looked up from germline, CDR1 is MGHDK and CDR2 is SYGVNS. V lost 6 bases and J lost 0, with 12 bases in between. CDR3 amino acids: CASRFGGSSYNEQFF. CDR3 bases: TGTGCCAGCAGATTCGGGGGTAGCTCCTACAATGAGCAGTTCTTC.

This chain uses TRBV7-2 with TRBJ1-5, with 8 bases fitting TRBD1. The V segment lost 5 bases and the J segment 8 bases; nucleotides outside the gene matches: 5. The CDR3 is 13 residues long. The germline gives CDR1 SGHTA, CDR2 FQGNSA. The CDR3 spells CASSGDRGEPQHF. Here the CDR3 DNA reads TGTGCCAGCAGCGGCGACAGGGGAGAGCCCCAGCATTTT.

CDR3 DNA sequence: TGTGCCAGCAGCGTTGGAGGTGGCGGGGATCAAGAGACCCAGTACTTC. It encodes CASSVGGGGDQETQYF. The V gene is TRBV9, the J gene TRBJ2-5, with a possible D match to TRBD2 (6 bases). V was trimmed by 2 bases and J by 2 bases, leaving 16 bases between them. The CDR3 has 16 amino acids. Germline CDR1 and CDR2: SGDLS and YYNGEE.

The chain couples TRBV18 to TRBJ1-1; D call uncertain. The CDR3 consists of 14 residues. V was cut by 6 bases and J by 0 bases, with 11 bases left in between. Looked up from germline, CDR1 is KGHSH and CDR2 is LQKENI. The CDR3 DNA is TGTGCCAGCTCTCCTGTGATAATGAACACTGAAGCTTTCTTT. It is translated as CASSPVIMNTEAFF.

The CDR3: CASSFGAGPPYEQYF. The CDR3 region has the DNA TGTGCCAGCAGTTTCGGGGCGGGACCCCCCTACGAGCAGTACTTC. The chain couples TRBV27 to TRBJ2-7, with a possible D match to TRBD2 (6 bases). Trimming took 3 bases from V and 2 from J, leaving 14 bases between them. CDR3 length equals 15 residues. Germline V gene lookup returns CDR1 MNHEY and CDR2 SMNVEV (reference sequence).

The chain carries TRBV29-1 and TRBJ2-7; TRBD1 matches at 8 bases. Per germline, CDR1 SQVTM and CDR2 ANQGSEA. The ends lost 4 bases at V and 6 bases at J; junction bases unmatched: 11. This CDR3 spans 14 amino acids. CDR3 protein: CSVVSGTGLSEQYF. CDR3 DNA: TGCAGCGTTGTATCCGGGACAGGTCTCAGCGAGCAGTACTTC.

This chain links TRBV7-2 with TRBJ1-1; D uncertain. Germline V gene lookup returns CDR1 SGHTA and CDR2 FQGNSA. Trimming left V 1 base short and J 7 bases short, with 19 bases between. This CDR3 contains 16 residues. DNA of the CDR3: TGTGCCAGCAGCTTAGGGGGTAGTGGGGTGACCGGTGAAGCTTTCTTT. Its translation is CASSLGGSGVTGEAFF. Drawing the rest from reference TRBV7-2 and TRBJ1-1, the complete variable domain is GAGVSQSPSNKVTEKGKDVELRCDPISGHTALYWYRQSLGQGLEFLIYFQGNSAPDKSGLPSDRFSAERTGGSVSTLTIQRTQQEDSAVYLCASSLGGSGVTGEAFFGQGTRLTVV.

J is TRBJ1-2 and V is TRBV4-3, with TRBD1 as a possible D gene (6 bases). Trimming left V 3 bases short and J 4 bases short, with 15 bases between. Germline V gene data show CDR1 as LGHNA and CDR2 as YSLEER. The CDR3 totals 15 residues. CDR3: CASSHTYKGVYGYTF. As DNA, the CDR3 is TGCGCCAGCAGCCATACTTACAAGGGGGTCTATGGCTACACCTTC.

The chain joins TRBV4-2 to TRBJ2-3; TRBD2 aligns across 7 bases. Germline values: CDR1 LGHNA, CDR2 YNFKEQ. V was clipped by 7 bases and J by 1 base; unmatched bases: 11. The CDR3 loop spans 16 amino acids. DNA for the CDR3: TGTGCCAGCACCACCCTTCTCCGGGAGGGCACAGATACGCAGTATTTT. This gives the protein CASTTLLREGTDTQYF.

The V call is TRBV28, the J call TRBJ1-2; D not certain. From germline, CDR1 is MDHEN and CDR2 SYDVKM. V dropped 2 bases and J dropped 1 base, with 11 bases sitting between them. CDR3 size: 15 residues. The chain's CDR3 is CASSLSWASNYGYTF. The CDR3 DNA reads TGTGCCAGCAGTTTAAGTTGGGCTAGTAACTATGGCTACACCTTC.

This chain links TRBV2 with TRBJ2-2; 11 positions agree with TRBD2. The CDR3 runs to 17 residues. CDR1 and CDR2 from the germline V gene are SNHLY and FYNNEI. J lost 0 bases, V lost 10 bases, and 10 bases had no gene match. As DNA, the CDR3 is TGTGCCACCTTGACTAGCGGGGCCTCAGCGAACACCGGGGAGCTGTTTTTT. Residues: CATLTSGASANTGELFF.

The chain carries TRBV7-5 and TRBJ2-7. TRBV7-5 is a listed pseudogene. This CDR3 contains 17 residues. This chain's CDR3 is CARNLAAGEIFGGEQYF. Here the CDR3 DNA reads TGTGCCAGAAACTTAGCGGCAGGGGAGATCTTCGGGGGCGAGCAGTACTTC.